Presented here are 6 T cell receptor beta chains from one specimen sequenced in a study of post-analysis software for immune sequencing data. Study conclusions and caveats: TRBV segments more frequent in patients than in controls numbered five and included TRBV5-6, TRBV5-1 and TRBV20-1.

Their antigen targets remain unknown. Prepared TCR beta cDNA libraries contained unique molecular identifiers. MiXCR, applied by TCRdb to the PCR reads, yields one record per CDR3 protein. The table lists more than 500,000 distinct CDR3 sequences, roughly 34% of them singletons. The sequencing input was blood. All receptors come from a girl younger than 18 with multiple sclerosis.

In this sample, this clonotype turned up a few times. The chain is built from TRBV28 and TRBJ1-5, with D unresolved. Germline V gene lookup returns CDR1 MDHEN and CDR2 SYDVKM. V lost 2 bases to trimming and J lost 6 bases, with 11 bases between them. The CDR3 runs to 14 residues. CDR3 loop: CASSLVALGQPQHF. The CDR3 region has the DNA TGTGCCAGCAGTTTAGTGGCCCTCGGTCAGCCCCAGCATTTT.

The chain joins TRBV12-3 or TRBV12-4 to TRBJ1-2, with TRBD1 identical over 10 bases. The CDR3 totals 17 residues. The junction had 13 bases not matched to a gene; V was cut back by 4 bases and J by 5 bases. The DNA of the CDR3 is TGTGCCAGCAGTTCCCAACCAGGGCGGGACAGGGGTTATGGCTACACCTTC. Protein: CASSSQPGRDRGYGYTF.

V usage is TRBV5-1 and J usage is TRBJ2-5; a possible D gene is TRBD1 (6 bases). Germline V lookup: CDR1 SGHRS, CDR2 YFSETQ. Trimming took off 4 bases at V and 5 bases at J, with 15 bases between the two ends. The CDR3 length is 14 residues. The DNA for the CDR3 is TGCGCCAGCAGCACTACAGGGTTAGGGGAGACCCAGTACTTC. As protein: CASSTTGLGETQYF.

In DNA, the CDR3 is TGTGCCAGCAGCCAGGGAGGCTCCTATGGCTACACCTTC. It yields the protein CASSQGGSYGYTF. This chain connects TRBV3-1 to TRBJ1-2; the D is unclear. V lost 3 bases to trimming and J lost 4 bases, with 9 bases between them. This CDR3 comprises 13 residues. Germline CDR1 and CDR2: LGHDT and YNNKEL (reference sequence).

The chain links TRBV2 to TRBJ2-7, with 11 positions matching TRBD1. J lost 4 bases, V lost 11 bases, and 7 bases had no gene match. CDR3 length: 13 residues. The germline gives CDR1 SNHLY, CDR2 FYNNEI. CDR3 coding DNA: TGTGCCGGCACGGGACAGGGGGTTTACGAGCAGTACTTC. The encoded protein is CAGTGQGVYEQYF.

The chain links TRBV4-1 to TRBJ1-4, with D maybe TRBD1 (5 bases). V was trimmed by 0 bases and J by 5 bases, leaving 16 bases between them. CDR1 and CDR2 (germline): MGHRA, YSYEKL. The CDR3 runs to 17 residues. The CDR3 reads CASSQDSIVQGNEKLFF. CDR3 nucleotides: TGCGCCAGCAGCCAAGATTCTATAGTCCAGGGCAATGAAAAACTGTTTTTT.